This TCR beta chain was recorded in a study of blood T cells in healthy people across ages. This CDR3 has 18 residues. CDR1 is SGHDN and CDR2 is FVKESK in the germline V gene. The V gene lost 0 bases and the J gene lost 2 bases, with 18 bases spanning the gap. In the case of this clonotype: Antigen specificity is unknown.

The study, taken as a whole, reports: Researchers deemed the diversity estimates from one million T cells underestimates.

It was with a sample-barcoded 5' primer and a J-beta primer mix that a second PCR of about 6 to 12 cycles was run. Each CDR3 protein gets one entry after TCRdb re-called the 5' RACE reads with MiXCR. The data contain roughly 800,000 distinct CDR3 sequences, about 36% of them seen just once; the ten biggest clones take up over 10%. The origin of this receptor is a man aged 18 to 30 in good health. The specimen was blood. The chain links TRBV14 to TRBJ2-3, with D unresolved. CDR3 residues: CASSQDPKTTKATDTQYF. The CDR3 DNA reads as TGTGCCAGCAGCCAAGATCCCAAGACGACAAAGGCCACAGATACGCAGTATTTT.